The clone carrying this T cell receptor beta chain occurred once. Its antigen is not identified. The germline V gene encodes CDR1 SEHNR and CDR2 FQNEAQ (reference sequence). V shed 5 bases and J shed 2 bases, with 15 bases lying between them. CDR3 length equals 15 residues. This sample is drawn from a study of cytomegalovirus exposure and HLA in healthy donors. Whole-study context: A later analysis reported the same platform for the roughly 120 validation repertoires and the roughly 630 first-cohort repertoires.

Study outcomes and limitations: It was confirmed in vitro that three of the CMV-associated chains were specific for CMV antigens. Cytomegalovirus-associated status was assigned to roughly 160 TCR beta chains.

The method was immunoSEQ multiplex PCR; TCRdb's version includes in-frame clones alone and lacks a portion of them. The table records more than 300,000 clones, 80% to 90% of them present only once. Sequencing was done on a sample of PBMCs. The rearrangement uses TRBV7-9 and TRBJ1-1; D not resolved. The receptor was isolated from a woman under 30 in good health and CMV-seronegative. The chain's CDR3 is CASSPTRGRNTEAFF. As DNA, the CDR3 is TGTGCCAGCAGCCCGACGCGCGGCCGAAACACTGAAGCTTTCTTT.